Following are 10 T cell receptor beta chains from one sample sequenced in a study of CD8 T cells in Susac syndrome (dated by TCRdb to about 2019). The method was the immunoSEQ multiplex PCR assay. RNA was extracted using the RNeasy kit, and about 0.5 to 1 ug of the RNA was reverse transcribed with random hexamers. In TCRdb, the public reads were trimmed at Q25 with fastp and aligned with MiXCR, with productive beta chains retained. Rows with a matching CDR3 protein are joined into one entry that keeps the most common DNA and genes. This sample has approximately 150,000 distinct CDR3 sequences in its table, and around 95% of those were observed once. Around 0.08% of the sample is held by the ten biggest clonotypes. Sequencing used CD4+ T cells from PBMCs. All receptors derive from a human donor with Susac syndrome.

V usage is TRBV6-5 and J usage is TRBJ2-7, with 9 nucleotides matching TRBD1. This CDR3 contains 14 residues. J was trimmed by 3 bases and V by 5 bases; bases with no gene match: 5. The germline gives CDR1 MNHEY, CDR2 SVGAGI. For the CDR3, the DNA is TGTGCCAGCAGTAACCGGGACAGGGACTACGAGCAGTACTTC. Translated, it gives CASSNRDRDYEQYF.

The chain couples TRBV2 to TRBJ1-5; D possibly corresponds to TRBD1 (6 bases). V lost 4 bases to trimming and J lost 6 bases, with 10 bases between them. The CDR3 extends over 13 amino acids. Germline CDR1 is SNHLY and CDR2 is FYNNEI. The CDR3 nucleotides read TGTGCCAGCAGTGGGACAGTAAGTCAGCCCCAGCATTTT. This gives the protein CASSGTVSQPQHF.

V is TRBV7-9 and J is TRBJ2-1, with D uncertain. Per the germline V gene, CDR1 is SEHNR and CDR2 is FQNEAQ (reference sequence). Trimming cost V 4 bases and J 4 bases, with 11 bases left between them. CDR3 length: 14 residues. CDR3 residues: CASSSVTLYNEQFF. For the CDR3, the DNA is TGTGCCAGCAGCTCAGTGACTCTATACAATGAGCAGTTCTTC.

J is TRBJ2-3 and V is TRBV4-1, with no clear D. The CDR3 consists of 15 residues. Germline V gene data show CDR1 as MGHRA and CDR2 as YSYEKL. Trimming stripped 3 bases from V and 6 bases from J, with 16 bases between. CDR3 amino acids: CASSHLPPGRDTQYF. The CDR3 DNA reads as TGCGCCAGCAGCCATCTCCCCCCGGGTAGGGATACGCAGTATTTT.

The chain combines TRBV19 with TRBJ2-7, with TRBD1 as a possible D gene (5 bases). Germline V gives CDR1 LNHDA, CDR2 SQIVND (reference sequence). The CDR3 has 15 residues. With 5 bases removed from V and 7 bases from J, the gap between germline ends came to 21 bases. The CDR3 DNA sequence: TGTGCCAGTAGTCCCCCGGCAGGGTCGAGGTCTGAGCAGTACTTC. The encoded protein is CASSPPAGSRSEQYF.

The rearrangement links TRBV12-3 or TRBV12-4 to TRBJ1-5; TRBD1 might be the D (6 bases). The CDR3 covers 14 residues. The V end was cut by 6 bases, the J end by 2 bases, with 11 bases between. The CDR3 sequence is CASSSQGGNQPQHF. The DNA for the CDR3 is TGTGCCAGCAGCTCACAGGGAGGCAATCAGCCCCAGCATTTT.

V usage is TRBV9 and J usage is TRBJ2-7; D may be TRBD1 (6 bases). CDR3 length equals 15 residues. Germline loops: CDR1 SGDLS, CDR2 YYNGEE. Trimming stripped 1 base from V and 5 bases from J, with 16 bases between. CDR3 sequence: CASSVSPTRQDEQYF. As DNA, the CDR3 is TGTGCCAGCAGCGTATCCCCGACCCGACAGGACGAGCAGTACTTC.

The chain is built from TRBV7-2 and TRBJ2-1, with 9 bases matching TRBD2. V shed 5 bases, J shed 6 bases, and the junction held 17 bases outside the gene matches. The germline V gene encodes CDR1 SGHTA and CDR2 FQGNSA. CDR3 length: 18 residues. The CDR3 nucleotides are TGTGCCAGCAGCCCCCACGAGTGGGAGCTAGCGGGAATCAATGAGCAGTTCTTC. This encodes CASSPHEWELAGINEQFF.

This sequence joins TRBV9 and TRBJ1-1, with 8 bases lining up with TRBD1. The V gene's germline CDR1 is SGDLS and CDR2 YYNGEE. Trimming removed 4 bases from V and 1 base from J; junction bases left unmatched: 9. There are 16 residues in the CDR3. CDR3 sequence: CASSLHMTGANTEAFF. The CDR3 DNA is TGTGCCAGCAGCCTCCACATGACAGGGGCGAACACTGAAGCTTTCTTT.

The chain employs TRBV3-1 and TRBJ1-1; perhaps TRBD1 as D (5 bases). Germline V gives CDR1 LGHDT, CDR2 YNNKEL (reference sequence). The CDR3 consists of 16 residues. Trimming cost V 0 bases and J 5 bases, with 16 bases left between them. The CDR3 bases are TGTGCCAGCAGCCAAGAAAGAGAGGGGAAGGCGACTGAAGCTTTCTTT. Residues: CASSQEREGKATEAFF.